The source of this TCR beta chain is a study of blood T cell repertoires in COVID-19. Per germline, CDR1 LGHNA and CDR2 YSLEER. V was pared by 7 bases and J by 8 bases, with 9 bases of the junction left unmatched. The CDR3 length is 14 residues. Produced via immunoSEQ multiplex PCR; TCRdb's table is partial and in-frame only. The sample yields 650,000 to 800,000 clones, 80% to 90% seen once. The genes are TRBV4-3 and TRBJ2-1; 9 positions agree with TRBD2. Sequenced material: peripheral blood. The TCR was taken from a woman between 18 and 29 years old with acute or convalescent COVID-19. As DNA, the CDR3 is TGCGCCAGCACCGTTAGCGGGGGTGTACATGAGCAGTTCTTC. Encoded protein: CASTVSGGVHEQFF.